Included here is one TCR beta chain sequence, with context. Its specificity is unknown. The authors extracted at least 5 micrograms of total RNA per sample. The sample originates from a study of blood T cells in healthy people across ages. It was with a sample-barcoded 5' primer and a J-beta primer mix that a second PCR of roughly 7 to 12 cycles was run. A 12-random-nucleotide template-switch adaptor tagged each cDNA molecule. One entry per CDR3 protein results from TCRdb running MiXCR on the 5' RACE reads. The sample lists about 1.7 million distinct CDR3 sequences; over 25% were seen once. General study points: Unknown donor CMV status possibly confounded expanded clonotype changes.

The CDR3 has 16 amino acids. The ends lost 3 bases at V and 7 bases at J; junction bases unmatched: 12. The sample comprised blood. V usage is TRBV12-3 or TRBV12-4 and J usage is TRBJ1-5; 7 positions match TRBD1. The sequence came from a woman in her twenties or thirties in good health. CDR3 sequence: CASSLEGASSGQPQHF. The CDR3 nucleotides are TGTGCCAGCAGTTTGGAGGGGGCTTCGTCAGGGCAGCCCCAGCATTTT.